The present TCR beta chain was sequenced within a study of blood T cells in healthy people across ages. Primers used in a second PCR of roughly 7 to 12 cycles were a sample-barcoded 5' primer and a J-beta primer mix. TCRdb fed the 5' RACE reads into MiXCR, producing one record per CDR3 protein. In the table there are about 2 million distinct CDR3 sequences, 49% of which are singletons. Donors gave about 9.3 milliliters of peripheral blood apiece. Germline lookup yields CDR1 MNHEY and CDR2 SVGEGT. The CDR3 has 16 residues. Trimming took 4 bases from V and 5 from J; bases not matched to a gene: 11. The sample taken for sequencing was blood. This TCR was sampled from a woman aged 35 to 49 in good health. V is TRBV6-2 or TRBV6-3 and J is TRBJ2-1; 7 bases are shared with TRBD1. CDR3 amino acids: CASSWVTGQINNEQFF. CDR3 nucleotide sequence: TGTGCCAGCAGTTGGGTTACGGGACAGATAAACAATGAGCAGTTCTTC.